The 8 T cell receptor beta chains below were found in one sample sequenced in a study of graft-versus-host responses after intestinal transplantation. Sequencing was performed with immunoSEQ multiplex PCR; in TCRdb, only in-frame clones are kept and a portion is missing. The top ten clones hold approximately 0.17% of a sample with approximately 130,000 clones, 90% to 95% of them seen once. These receptors have no identified antigens. Sequences were derived from unstimulated CD4+ T cells sorted from spleen or lymph node cells, sampled before intestinal transplant. The origin of the receptors is a human donor who received an intestinal transplant.

This sequence joins TRBV19 and TRBJ2-1; TRBD1 agrees at 9 bases. J was trimmed by 3 bases and V by 7 bases; bases with no gene match: 4. The CDR3 runs to 14 residues. Germline CDR1 is LNHDA and CDR2 is SQIVND (reference sequence). The CDR3 sequence: CASNDRGFYNEQFF. CDR3 bases: TGTGCCAGTAACGACAGGGGGTTCTACAATGAGCAGTTCTTC.

The chain is built from TRBV11-2 and TRBJ2-7; D possibly corresponds to TRBD2 (5 bases). This CDR3 comprises 13 residues. Trimming pared 2 bases from V and 3 bases from J, leaving 8 bases between. In germline, CDR1 is SGHAT, CDR2 FQNNGV. CDR3 amino acids: CASSLRENYEQYF. CDR3 sequence (DNA): TGTGCCAGCAGCTTAAGGGAGAACTACGAGCAGTACTTC.

The chain joins TRBV4-1 to TRBJ2-3; 8 bases are shared with TRBD2. The CDR3 sequence is 16 residues long. Germline lookup yields CDR1 MGHRA and CDR2 YSYEKL. The V gene end was trimmed by 4 bases and the J gene end by 0 bases; junction bases not matched to a gene: 6. CDR3 loop: CASSPQGLASTDTQYF. The CDR3 nucleotides read TGCGCCAGCAGCCCCCAAGGACTAGCAAGCACAGATACGCAGTATTTT.

The chain links TRBV6-6 to TRBJ1-5; D perhaps matches TRBD1 (5 bases). Germline V gene lookup returns CDR1 MNHNY and CDR2 SVGAGI (reference sequence). V gave up 8 bases and J gave up 0 bases, with 17 bases separating them. The CDR3 loop spans 16 amino acids. CDR3 loop: CASAGGEVYSNQPQHF. As DNA, the CDR3 is TGTGCCAGCGCTGGAGGGGAGGTCTATAGCAATCAGCCCCAGCATTTT.

The CDR3 DNA sequence: TGTGCCAGCACCGGACAGGGAAAGAGGCAGCCCCAGCATTTT. It codes for CASTGQGKRQPQHF. This chain connects TRBV6-1 to TRBJ1-5, with TRBD1 matching 8 bases. V shed 7 bases, J shed 7 bases, and the junction held 9 bases outside the gene matches. This CDR3 contains 14 residues. Germline-derived CDR1 and CDR2 are MNHNS and SASEGT.

J is TRBJ2-3 and V is TRBV6-6; perhaps TRBD1 as D (6 bases). The CDR3 contains 13 residues. The germline gives CDR1 MNHNY, CDR2 SVGAGI (reference sequence). Trimming left V 6 bases short and J 10 bases short, with 17 bases between. CDR3 sequence reads: CASRADHRDSQYF. The CDR3 nucleotides read TGTGCCAGCAGGGCCGATCACAGGGATTCGCAGTATTTT.

V gene TRBV10-2 combines with J gene TRBJ1-2; D may be TRBD1 (6 bases). CDR3 size: 12 residues. Trimming took off 10 bases at V and 2 bases at J, with 11 bases between the two ends. Looked up from germline, CDR1 is WSHSY and CDR2 is SAAADI. The CDR3 coding sequence is TGCGCCACCAATGACAGGAACTATGGCTACACCTTC. As protein: CATNDRNYGYTF.

This chain connects TRBV11-2 to TRBJ1-4, with D hard to call. The CDR3 is 12 amino acids. V lost 4 bases and J lost 8, with 8 bases in between. The germline V gene encodes CDR1 SGHAT and CDR2 FQNNGV. The CDR3, as DNA: TGTGCCAGCAGCTCCTTCGGAGAAAAACTGTTTTTT. Translation gives CASSSFGEKLFF.